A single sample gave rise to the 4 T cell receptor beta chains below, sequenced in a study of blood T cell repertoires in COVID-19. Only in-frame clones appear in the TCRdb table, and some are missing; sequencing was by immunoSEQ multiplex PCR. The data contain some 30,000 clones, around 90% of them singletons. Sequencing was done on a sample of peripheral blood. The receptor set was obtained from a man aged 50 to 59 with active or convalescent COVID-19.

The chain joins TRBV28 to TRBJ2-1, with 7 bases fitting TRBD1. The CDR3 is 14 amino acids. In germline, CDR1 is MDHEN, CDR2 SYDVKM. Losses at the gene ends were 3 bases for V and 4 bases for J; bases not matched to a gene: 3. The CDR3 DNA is TGTGCCAGCAGTTTTAGGGGGCATTACAATGAGCAGTTCTTC. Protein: CASSFRGHYNEQFF.

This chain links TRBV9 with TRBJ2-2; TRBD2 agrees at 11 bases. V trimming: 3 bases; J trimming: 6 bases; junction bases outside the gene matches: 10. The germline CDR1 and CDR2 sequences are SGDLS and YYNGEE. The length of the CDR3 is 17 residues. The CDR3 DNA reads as TGTGCCAGCAGCGCCCGTACTAGCGGGAGAGAAGCCGGGGAGCTGTTTTTT. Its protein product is CASSARTSGREAGELFF.

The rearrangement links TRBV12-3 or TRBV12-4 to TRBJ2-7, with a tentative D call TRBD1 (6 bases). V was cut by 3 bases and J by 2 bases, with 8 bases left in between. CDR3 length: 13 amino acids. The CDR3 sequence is CASSFTGTYEQYF. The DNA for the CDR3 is TGTGCCAGCAGTTTCACAGGGACCTACGAGCAGTACTTC.

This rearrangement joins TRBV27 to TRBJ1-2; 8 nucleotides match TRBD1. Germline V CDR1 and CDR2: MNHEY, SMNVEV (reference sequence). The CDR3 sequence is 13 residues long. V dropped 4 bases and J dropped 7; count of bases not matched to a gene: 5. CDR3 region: CASSSNRGFGYTF. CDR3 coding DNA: TGTGCCAGCAGTTCCAACAGGGGGTTTGGCTACACCTTC.